This T cell receptor beta chain originates from a study of neurological immune-mediated disorders. Synthesis of cDNA was carried out by template-switch 5'RACE. The reaction used 10-nucleotide random UMIs. A single run covered 15-18 subjects with over 170 million TCR-beta sequences. TCRdb re-called the 5' RACE reads through MiXCR, storing one row per CDR3 protein. The sample holds about 59,000 distinct CDR3 sequences, about an eighth seen once. This clonotype showed up many times. This CDR3 is built from 15 residues. V gave up 0 bases and J gave up 3 bases; unmatched junction bases: 2. CDR1 is SGHVS, CDR2 FNYEAQ, per germline.

The sample was PBMCs. The chain carries TRBV7-6 and TRBJ2-3; the match to TRBD2 covers 8 bases. This receptor was identified in a woman aged 60-75 years with HTLV-1-associated myelopathy (HAM/TSP). This chain's CDR3 is CASSLASGKTDTQYF. The CDR3 nucleotides read TGTGCCAGCAGCTTAGCTAGCGGGAAGACAGATACGCAGTATTTT.